This section outlines one TCR beta chain sequence together with its context. The target antigen is unknown. The CDR3 extends 3 residues past the end of the read, so its final part is completed from the germline J gene. Sequenced by immunoSEQ multiplex PCR; TCRdb stores in-frame clones only, minus some. The listing records 30,000 to 40,000 clones. This sample was taken from a study of T cells in women clearing cervical HPV infection. CDR3 length equals 10 residues. Looked up from germline, CDR1 is SNHLY and CDR2 is FYNNEI. Findings and limits, study-wide: Richness differences could reflect unmeasured T-cell content per sample. TRBV6-7 abundance was lower in cases than controls (around 0.11% versus 0.15%).

The sequencing input was blood buffy coat. V is TRBV2 and J is TRBJ1-2; D might be TRBD1 (5 bases). The receptor's source is a woman aged 18-70 years with a cervical HPV16 infection that either progressed to CIN3+ or cleared (not recorded which). CDR3 DNA, as far as it was read: TGTGCCAGCGGTGCAGGGCGC. This encodes CASGAGR. The whole CDR3 reads CASGAGRYTF. Full variable domain (outside the CDR3, taken from reference TRBV2 and TRBJ1-2): EPEVTQTPSHQVTQMGQEVILRCVPISNHLYFYWYRQILGQKVEFLVSFYNNEISEKSEIFDDQFSVERPDGSNFTLKIRSTKLEDSAMYFCASGAGRYTFGSGTRLTVV.